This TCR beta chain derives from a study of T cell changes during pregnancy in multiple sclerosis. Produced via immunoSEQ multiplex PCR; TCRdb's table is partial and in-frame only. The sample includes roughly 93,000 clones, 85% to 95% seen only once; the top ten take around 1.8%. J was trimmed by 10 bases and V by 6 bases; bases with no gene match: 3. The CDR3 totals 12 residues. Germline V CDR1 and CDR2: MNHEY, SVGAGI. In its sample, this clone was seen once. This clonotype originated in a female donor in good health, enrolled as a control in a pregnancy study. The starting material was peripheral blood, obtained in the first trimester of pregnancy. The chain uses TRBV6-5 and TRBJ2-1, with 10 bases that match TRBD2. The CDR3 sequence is CASRPSGGEQFF. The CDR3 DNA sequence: TGTGCCAGCAGACCTAGCGGGGGCGAGCAGTTCTTC.